The 4 T cell receptor beta chains below all came from one sample that was sequenced in a study of blood T cell repertoires in COVID-19. Assay: immunoSEQ multiplex PCR; the TCRdb copy retains only in-frame clones and omits some. The table records roughly 80,000 clones, 70% to 80% of them present only once. The sequencing input was peripheral blood. The receptors were sampled from a man in his 70s with active or convalescent COVID-19.

The chain has TRBV16 and TRBJ1-2, with 7 bases fitting TRBD1. V shed 2 bases and J 5 bases; nucleotides not matched to a gene: 8. This CDR3 has 15 amino acids. The germline V gene has CDR1 KGHSY and CDR2 FQNENV. In DNA, the CDR3 is TGTGCCAGCAGCCAACGATGGGACAGCCGGTATGGCTACACCTTC. Translating it yields CASSQRWDSRYGYTF.

The genes are TRBV6-1 and TRBJ1-5; D not certain. Deletions cut 3 bases from V and 5 bases from J, with 11 bases between. The CDR3 length is 14 residues. From germline, CDR1 is MNHNS and CDR2 SASEGT. Here the CDR3 reads CASSDVYDHQPQHF. The DNA of the CDR3 is TGTGCCAGCAGTGACGTCTACGATCATCAGCCCCAGCATTTT.

The V call is TRBV7-9, the J call TRBJ2-1; D perhaps matches TRBD2 (6 bases). Trimming cost V 7 bases and J 5 bases, with 21 bases left between them. Germline V gives CDR1 SEHNR, CDR2 FQNEAQ (reference sequence). The CDR3 is made up of 16 amino acids. CDR3 DNA sequence: TGTGCCAGCAACCCCGGCGACCGGGACTTGAACAATGAGCAGTTCTTC. Amino acid sequence: CASNPGDRDLNNEQFF.

This clone occurred a few times. J is TRBJ1-1 and V is TRBV24-1, with D unclear. Trimming removed 5 bases at V and 4 bases at J, with 4 bases between. Germline values: CDR1 KGHDR, CDR2 SFDVKD. This CDR3 spans 11 amino acids. In DNA form, the CDR3 reads TGTGCCACCAGTGTACTCACTGAAGCTTTCTTT. Translation: CATSVLTEAFF.